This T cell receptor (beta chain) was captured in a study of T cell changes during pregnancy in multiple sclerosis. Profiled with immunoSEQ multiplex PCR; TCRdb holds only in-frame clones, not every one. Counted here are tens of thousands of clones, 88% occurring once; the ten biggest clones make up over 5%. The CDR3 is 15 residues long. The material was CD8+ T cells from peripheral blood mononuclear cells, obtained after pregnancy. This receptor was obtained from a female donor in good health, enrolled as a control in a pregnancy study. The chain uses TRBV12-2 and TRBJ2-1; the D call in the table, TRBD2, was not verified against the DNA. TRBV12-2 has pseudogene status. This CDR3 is CASRLAGDRRGSRFF. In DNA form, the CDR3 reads TGTGCAAGTCGCTTAGCCGGGGACCGCCGGGGGAGCAGGTTCTTC.